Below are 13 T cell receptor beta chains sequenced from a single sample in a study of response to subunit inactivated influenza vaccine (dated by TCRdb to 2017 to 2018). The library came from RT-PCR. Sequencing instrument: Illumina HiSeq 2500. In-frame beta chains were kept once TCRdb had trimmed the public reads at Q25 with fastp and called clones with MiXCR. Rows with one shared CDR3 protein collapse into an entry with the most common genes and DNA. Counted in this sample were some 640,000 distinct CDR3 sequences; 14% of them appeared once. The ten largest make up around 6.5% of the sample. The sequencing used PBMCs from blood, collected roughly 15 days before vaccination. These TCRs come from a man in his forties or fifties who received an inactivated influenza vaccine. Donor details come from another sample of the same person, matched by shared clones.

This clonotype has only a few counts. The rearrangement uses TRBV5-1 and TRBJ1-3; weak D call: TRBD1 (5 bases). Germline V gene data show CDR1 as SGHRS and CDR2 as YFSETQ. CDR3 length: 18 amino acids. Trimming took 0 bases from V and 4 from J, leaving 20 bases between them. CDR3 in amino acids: CASSLDFLGDYSGNTIYF. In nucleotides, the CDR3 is TGCGCCAGCAGCTTGGACTTCCTGGGGGATTATAGCGGAAACACCATATATTTT.

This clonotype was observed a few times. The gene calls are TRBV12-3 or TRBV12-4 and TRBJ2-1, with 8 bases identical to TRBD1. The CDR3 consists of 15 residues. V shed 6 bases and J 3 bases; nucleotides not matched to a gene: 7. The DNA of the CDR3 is TGTGCCAGCAGCAAGACAGGGGCCTTCTACAATGAGCAGTTCTTC. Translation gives CASSKTGAFYNEQFF.

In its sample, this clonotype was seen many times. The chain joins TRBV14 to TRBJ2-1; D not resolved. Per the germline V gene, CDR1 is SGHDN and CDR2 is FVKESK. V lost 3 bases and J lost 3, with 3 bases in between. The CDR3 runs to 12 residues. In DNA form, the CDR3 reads TGTGCCAGCAGCCACGGCTACAATGAGCAGTTCTTC. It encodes CASSHGYNEQFF.

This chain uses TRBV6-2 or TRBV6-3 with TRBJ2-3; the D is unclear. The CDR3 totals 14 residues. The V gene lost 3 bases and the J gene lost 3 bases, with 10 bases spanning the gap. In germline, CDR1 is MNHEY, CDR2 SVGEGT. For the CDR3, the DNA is TGTGCCAGCAGTTATGGCCAGCTAACAGATACGCAGTATTTT. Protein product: CASSYGQLTDTQYF.

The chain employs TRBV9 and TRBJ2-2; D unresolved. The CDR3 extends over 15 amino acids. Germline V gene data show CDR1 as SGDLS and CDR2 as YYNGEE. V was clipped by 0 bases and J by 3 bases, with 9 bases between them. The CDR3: CASSVANEYTGELFF. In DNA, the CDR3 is TGTGCCAGCAGCGTAGCTAACGAATACACCGGGGAGCTGTTTTTT.

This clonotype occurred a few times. The CDR3 DNA sequence: TGTGCCAGTCAGCGGGGCACAGATACGCAGTATTTT. Protein product: CASQRGTDTQYF. V gene TRBV7-2 combines with J gene TRBJ2-3; the D gene is possibly TRBD2 (6 bases). Per the germline V gene, CDR1 is SGHTA and CDR2 is FQGNSA. Trimming took 9 bases from V and 1 from J, leaving 8 bases between them. This CDR3 region has 12 residues.

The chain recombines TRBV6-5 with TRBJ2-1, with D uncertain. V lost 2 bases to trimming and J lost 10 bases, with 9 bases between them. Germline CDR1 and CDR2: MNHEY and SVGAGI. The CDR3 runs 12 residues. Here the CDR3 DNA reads TGTGCCAGCAGTTACCCCGGTCGCGAGCAGTTCTTC. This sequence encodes CASSYPGREQFF.

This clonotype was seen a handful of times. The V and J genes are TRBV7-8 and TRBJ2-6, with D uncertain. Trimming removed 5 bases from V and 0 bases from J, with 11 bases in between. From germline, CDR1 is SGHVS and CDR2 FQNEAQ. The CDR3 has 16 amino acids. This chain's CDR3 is CASSQRAASGANVLTF. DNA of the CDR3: TGTGCCAGCAGCCAACGGGCCGCCTCTGGGGCCAACGTCCTGACTTTC.

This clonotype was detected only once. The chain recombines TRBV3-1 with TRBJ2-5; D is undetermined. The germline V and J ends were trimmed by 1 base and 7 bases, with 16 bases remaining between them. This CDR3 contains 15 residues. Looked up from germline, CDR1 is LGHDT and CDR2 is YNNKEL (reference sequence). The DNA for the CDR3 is TGTGCCAGCAGCCAAGGGTTTGCAGCCCGAGGGACCCAGTACTTC. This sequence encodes CASSQGFAARGTQYF.

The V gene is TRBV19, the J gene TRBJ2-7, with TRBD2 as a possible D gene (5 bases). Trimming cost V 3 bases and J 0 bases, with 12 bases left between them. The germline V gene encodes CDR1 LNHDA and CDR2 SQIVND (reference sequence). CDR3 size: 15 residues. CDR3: CASSISTRSSYEQYF. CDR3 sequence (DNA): TGTGCCAGTAGTATCTCTACTAGGAGCTCCTACGAGCAGTACTTC.

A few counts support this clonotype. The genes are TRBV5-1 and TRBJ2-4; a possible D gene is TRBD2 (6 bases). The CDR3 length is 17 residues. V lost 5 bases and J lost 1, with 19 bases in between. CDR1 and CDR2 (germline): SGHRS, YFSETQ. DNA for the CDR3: TGCGCCAGCAGTCCGGAGGGTGGAGCGTCGGCCAAAAACATTCAGTACTTC. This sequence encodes CASSPEGGASAKNIQYF.

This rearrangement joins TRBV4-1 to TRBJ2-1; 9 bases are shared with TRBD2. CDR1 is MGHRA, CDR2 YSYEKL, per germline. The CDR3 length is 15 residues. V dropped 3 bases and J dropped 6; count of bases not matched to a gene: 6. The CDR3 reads CASSQDPGLANEQFF. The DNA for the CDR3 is TGCGCCAGCAGCCAGGACCCGGGACTAGCCAATGAGCAGTTCTTC.

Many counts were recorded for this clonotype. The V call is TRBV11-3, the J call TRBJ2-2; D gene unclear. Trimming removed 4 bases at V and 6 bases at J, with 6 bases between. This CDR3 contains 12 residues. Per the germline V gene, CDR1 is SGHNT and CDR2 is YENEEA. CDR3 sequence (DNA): TGTGCCAGCAGCTCGTTCCCCGGGGAGCTGTTTTTT. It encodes CASSSFPGELFF.